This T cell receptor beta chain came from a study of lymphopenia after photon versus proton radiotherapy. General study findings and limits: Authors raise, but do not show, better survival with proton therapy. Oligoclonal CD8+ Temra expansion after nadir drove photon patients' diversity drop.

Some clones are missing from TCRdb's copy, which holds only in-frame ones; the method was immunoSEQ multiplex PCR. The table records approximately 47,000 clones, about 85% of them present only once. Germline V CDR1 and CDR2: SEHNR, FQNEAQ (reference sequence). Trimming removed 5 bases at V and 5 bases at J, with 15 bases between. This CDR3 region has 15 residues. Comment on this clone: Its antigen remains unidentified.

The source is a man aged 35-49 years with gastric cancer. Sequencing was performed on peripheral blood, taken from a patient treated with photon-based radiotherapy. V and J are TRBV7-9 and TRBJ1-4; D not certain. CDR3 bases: TGTGCCAGCAGCCCCCGACGTGAGCTCAATGAAAAACTGTTTTTT. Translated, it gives CASSPRRELNEKLFF. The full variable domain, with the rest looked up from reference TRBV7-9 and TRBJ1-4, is DTGVSQNPRHKITKRGQNVTFRCDPISEHNRLYWYRQTLGQGPEFLTYFQNEAQLEKSRLLSDRFSAERPKGSFSTLEIQRTEQGDSAMYLCASSPRRELNEKLFFGSGTQLSVL.